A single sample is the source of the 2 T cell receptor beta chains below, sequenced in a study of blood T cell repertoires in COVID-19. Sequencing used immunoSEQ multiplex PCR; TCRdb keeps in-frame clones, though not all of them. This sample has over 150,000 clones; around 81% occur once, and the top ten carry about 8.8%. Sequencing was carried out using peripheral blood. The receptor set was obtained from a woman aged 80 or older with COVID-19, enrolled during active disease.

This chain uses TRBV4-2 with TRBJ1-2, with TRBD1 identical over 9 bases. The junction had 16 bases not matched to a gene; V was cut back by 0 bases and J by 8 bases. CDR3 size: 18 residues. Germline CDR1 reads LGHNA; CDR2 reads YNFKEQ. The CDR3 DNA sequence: TGTGCCAGCAGCCAAGAGAGTGGAGGGGACAGGGCGGATGGGGGCTACACCTTC. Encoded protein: CASSQESGGDRADGGYTF.

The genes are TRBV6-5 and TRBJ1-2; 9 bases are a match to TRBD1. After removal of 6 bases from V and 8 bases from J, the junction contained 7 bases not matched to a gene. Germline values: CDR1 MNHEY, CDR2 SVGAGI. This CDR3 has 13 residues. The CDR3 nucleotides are TGTGCCAGCAGACTACAGGGGGCGAGGGGCTACACCTTC. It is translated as CASRLQGARGYTF.